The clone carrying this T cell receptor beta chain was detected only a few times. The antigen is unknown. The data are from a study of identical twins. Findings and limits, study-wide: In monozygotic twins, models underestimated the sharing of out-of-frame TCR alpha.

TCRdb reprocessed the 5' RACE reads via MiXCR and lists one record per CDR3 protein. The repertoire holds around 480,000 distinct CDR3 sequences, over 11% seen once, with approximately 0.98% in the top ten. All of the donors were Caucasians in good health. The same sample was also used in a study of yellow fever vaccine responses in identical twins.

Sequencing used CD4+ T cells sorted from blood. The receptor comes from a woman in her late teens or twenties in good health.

For the CDR3, the DNA is TGTGCCAGCAGTGCCGGGACTGGTAATTCACCCCTCCACTTT. This gives the protein CASSAGTGNSPLHF. V is TRBV25-1 and J is TRBJ1-6, with D possibly matching TRBD1 (5 bases). The V gene lost 4 bases and the J gene lost 6 bases, with 10 bases spanning the gap. Germline-derived CDR1 and CDR2 are MGHDK and SYGVNS. The CDR3 extends over 14 amino acids. Complete variable domain (other parts from reference TRBV25-1 and TRBJ1-6): EADIYQTPRYLVIGTGKKITLECSQTMGHDKMYWYQQDPGMELHLIHYSYGVNSTEKGDLSSESTVSRIRTEHFPLTLESARPSHTSQYLCASSAGTGNSPLHFGNGTRLTVT.